A selection of T cell receptor beta chains follows, all from one sample in a study of cytomegalovirus exposure and HLA in healthy donors. Assay used: immunoSEQ multiplex PCR; TCRdb lists only in-frame clones, some missing. Of some 150,000 clones in the sample, approximately 94% are singletons; the top ten hold roughly 1.9%. Sequencing was carried out using PBMCs. Receptors originate from a man aged 18 to 29 in good health and CMV-seropositive. Both conserved end residues are part of each CDR3. D genes are given only for firm matches. Rows may omit the clone size; those that give it use once, few, many or a size class.

clone_size	v_call	j_call	d_call	cdr3_aa	cdr3_nt
NA	TRBV28	TRBJ1-5	TRBD1	CAGQGARYQPQHF	TGTGCCGGGCAGGGGGCGCGGTATCAGCCCCAGCATTTT
once	TRBV30	TRBJ2-7	NA	CAWSTPGFYEQYF	TGTGCCTGGAGTACACCGGGATTCTACGAGCAGTACTTC
NA	TRBV15	TRBJ2-7	TRBD2	CATSRTRKVSGESYEQYF	TGTGCCACCAGCAGAACTCGGAAAGTTAGCGGGGAGTCCTACGAGCAGTACTTC
NA	TRBV11-2	TRBJ2-7	NA	CASSPWTLNYEQYF	TGTGCCAGCAGCCCTTGGACTTTAAACTACGAGCAGTACTTC
NA	TRBV9	TRBJ1-4	NA	CASSDNLTTGRNEKLFF	TGTGCCAGCAGCGATAACCTGACGACAGGCCGTAATGAAAAACTGTTTTTT
NA	TRBV2	TRBJ2-3	TRBD1	CASRAGTGEDTQYF	TGTGCCAGCAGAGCAGGGACAGGGGAAGATACGCAGTATTTT
NA	TRBV30	TRBJ2-1	NA	CAWGDFGDEQFF	TGTGCCTGGGGGGACTTCGGGGATGAGCAGTTCTTC
NA	TRBV2	TRBJ1-5	NA	CASSLDLSNQPQHF	TGTGCCAGCAGTTTGGACTTGAGCAATCAGCCCCAGCATTTT
once	TRBV11-2	TRBJ2-1	NA	CASSRPASRGEQFF	TGTGCCAGCAGCCGCCCGGCTAGTCGGGGTGAGCAGTTCTTC
NA	TRBV19	TRBJ2-3	NA	CASSPDGGRDTQYF	TGTGCCAGTAGCCCAGACGGGGGTAGAGATACGCAGTATTTT
NA	TRBV7-9	TRBJ2-3	NA	CASSLPGGRPTDTQYF	TGTGCCAGCAGCCTCCCAGGTGGGAGACCCACAGATACGCAGTATTTT
NA	TRBV12-5	TRBJ1-1	TRBD1	CASGFGGDRGLWTEAFF	TGTGCTAGTGGTTTTGGGGGGGACAGGGGATTATGGACTGAAGCTTTCTTT
NA	TRBV5-6	TRBJ2-5	TRBD2	CASSLAGRQETQYF	TGTGCCAGCAGCTTAGCGGGAAGGCAAGAGACCCAGTACTTC
NA	TRBV27	TRBJ1-5	NA	CASSLSLLRGPQHF	TGTGCCAGCAGTTTATCTTTATTGCGGGGGCCCCAGCATTTT
NA	TRBV6-1	TRBJ2-4	NA	CASSEALTGPPYIQYF	TGTGCCAGCAGTGAAGCTCTGACGGGTCCACCATACATTCAGTACTTC
NA	TRBV5-1	TRBJ2-5	NA	CASSLEGGQYF	TGCGCCAGCAGCTTGGAAGGGGGCCAGTACTTC
NA	TRBV5-1	TRBJ2-2	TRBD1	CASSLGTGDPGELFF	TGCGCCAGCAGCTTGGGGACAGGGGACCCCGGGGAGCTGTTTTTT
NA	TRBV28	TRBJ1-1	NA	CASSLWANTEAFF	TGTGCCAGCAGTTTATGGGCGAACACTGAAGCTTTCTTT
NA	TRBV28	TRBJ1-1	NA	CASSYGGNTEAFF	TGTGCCAGCAGTTACGGAGGGAACACTGAAGCTTTCTTT
NA	TRBV11-3	TRBJ2-2	TRBD2	CASSFSHPGLAVGELFF	TGTGCCAGCAGCTTTTCCCATCCGGGACTAGCGGTCGGGGAGCTGTTTTTT
NA	TRBV6-1	TRBJ2-1	NA	CASSTRGLGNNEQFF	TGTGCCAGCAGTACTCGGGGGTTGGGTAACAATGAGCAGTTCTTC
once	TRBV19	TRBJ2-1	TRBD2	CASSTASGWFDEQFF	TGTGCCAGTAGTACGGCTAGCGGGTGGTTCGATGAGCAGTTCTTC
NA	TRBV28	TRBJ2-1	NA	CASRLPGANEQFF	TGTGCCAGCAGACTCCCAGGGGCGAATGAGCAGTTCTTC
NA	TRBV28	TRBJ1-6	NA	CASSFRGFNSPLHF	TGTGCCAGCAGTTTTCGGGGATTTAATTCACCCCTCCACTTT
NA	TRBV7-9	TRBJ1-2	TRBD1	CASSPSPGTGVGYTF	TGTGCCAGCAGCCCCAGTCCCGGGACAGGGGTTGGCTACACCTTC
NA	TRBV6-6	TRBJ1-4	TRBD1	CASSDRGNEKLFF	TGTGCCAGCAGTGACAGGGGGAATGAAAAACTGTTTTTT
NA	TRBV27	TRBJ2-1	TRBD2	CASSSPSGRGGNEQFF	TGTGCCAGCAGTTCCCCCAGCGGGAGGGGAGGCAATGAGCAGTTCTTC
NA	TRBV30	TRBJ2-1	NA	CASLASSYNEQFF	TGTGCCTCCCTGGCAAGCTCCTACAATGAGCAGTTCTTC
NA	TRBV5-1	TRBJ1-5	TRBD1	CASSVDGTGTDQPQHF	TGCGCCAGCAGCGTGGATGGGACAGGGACGGATCAGCCCCAGCATTTT
NA	TRBV5-1	TRBJ2-3	NA	CASSLGHSSTDTQYF	TGCGCCAGCAGCTTGGGCCACAGCAGCACAGATACGCAGTATTTT
NA	TRBV19	TRBJ1-3	NA	CASLPSRDTSLSGNTIYF	TGTGCCAGTCTTCCCAGCAGGGACACAAGCCTCTCTGGAAACACCATATATTTT
NA	TRBV2	TRBJ1-6	NA	CASTEGNSPLHF	TGTGCCAGCACTGAGGGCAATTCACCCCTCCACTTT
NA	TRBV4-2	TRBJ2-7	NA	CASSARPGEAPTYEQYF	TGTGCCAGCAGCGCAAGGCCGGGGGAGGCCCCTACCTACGAGCAGTACTTC
NA	TRBV6-1	TRBJ2-1	NA	CASTLGSGSYNEQFF	TGTGCCAGCACTCTAGGTAGCGGATCCTACAATGAGCAGTTCTTC
NA	TRBV5-4	TRBJ2-3	NA	CASSLEGGDTQYF	TGTGCCAGCAGCTTGGAGGGAGGAGATACGCAGTATTTT
NA	TRBV15	TRBJ1-4	NA	CATSRDATPGSPNEKLFF	TGTGCCACCAGCAGAGACGCTACCCCAGGGTCCCCTAATGAAAAACTGTTTTTT
NA	TRBV7-9	TRBJ1-4	NA	CASSLALRATNEKLFF	TGTGCCAGCAGCTTAGCTCTACGGGCAACTAATGAAAAACTGTTTTTT
NA	TRBV7-9	TRBJ2-2	TRBD2	CASSGLAGGPGELFF	TGTGCCAGCAGCGGACTAGCGGGAGGGCCCGGGGAGCTGTTTTTT
NA	TRBV7-9	TRBJ2-1	NA	CASSFSGVEQFF	TGTGCCAGCAGCTTTTCGGGGGTCGAGCAGTTCTTC